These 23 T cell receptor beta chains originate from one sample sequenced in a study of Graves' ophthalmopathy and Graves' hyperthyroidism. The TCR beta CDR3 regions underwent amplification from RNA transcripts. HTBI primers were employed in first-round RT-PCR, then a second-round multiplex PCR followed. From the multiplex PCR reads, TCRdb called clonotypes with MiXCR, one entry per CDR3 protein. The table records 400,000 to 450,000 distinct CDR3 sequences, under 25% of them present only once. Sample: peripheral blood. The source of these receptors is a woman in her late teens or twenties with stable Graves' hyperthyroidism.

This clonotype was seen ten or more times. The CDR3 sequence: CASSQELSRGGSPLHF. The CDR3 nucleotides are TGCGCCAGCAGCCAAGAATTGAGCAGGGGTGGTTCACCCCTCCACTTT. The J gene is TRBJ1-6, the V gene TRBV4-3; D possibly corresponds to TRBD1 (6 bases). Germline assignment: CDR1 LGHNA and CDR2 YSLEER. The CDR3 sequence is 16 residues long. The V end lost 0 bases, the J end lost 9 bases, and 15 bases lay between the germline ends.

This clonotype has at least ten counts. The CDR3 protein is CASSPDTQNSPLHF. Written as DNA, the CDR3 is TGTGCCAGCTCACCTGATACGCAGAATTCACCCCTCCACTTT. The genes are TRBV18 and TRBJ1-6; D not resolved. Germline CDR1 and CDR2: KGHSH and LQKENI. The V and J ends lost 3 bases and 7 bases respectively, with 10 bases between them. The CDR3 consists of 14 residues.

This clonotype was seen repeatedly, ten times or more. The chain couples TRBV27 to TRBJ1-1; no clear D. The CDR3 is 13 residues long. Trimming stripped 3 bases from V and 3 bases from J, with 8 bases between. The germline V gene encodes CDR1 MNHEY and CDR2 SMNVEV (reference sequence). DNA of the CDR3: TGTGCCAGCAGTTTCCAGGCGGACACTGAAGCTTTCTTT. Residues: CASSFQADTEAFF.

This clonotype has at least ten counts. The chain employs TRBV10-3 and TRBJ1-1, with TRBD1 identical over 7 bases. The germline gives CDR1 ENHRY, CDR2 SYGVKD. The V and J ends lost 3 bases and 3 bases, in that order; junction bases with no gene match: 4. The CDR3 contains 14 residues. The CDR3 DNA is TGTGCCATCAGTGACGGGACAGCTTACACTGAAGCTTTCTTT. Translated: CAISDGTAYTEAFF.

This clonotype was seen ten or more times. CDR3 DNA sequence: TGTGCCAGCAGTATACTAGCGGGAGCGATCATCTACGAGCAGTACTTC. Its translation is CASSILAGAIIYEQYF. V usage is TRBV27 and J usage is TRBJ2-7; 11 bases map to TRBD2. V lost 5 bases and J lost 3; bases outside the gene matches: 9. The CDR3 loop spans 16 amino acids. Germline CDR1 reads MNHEY; CDR2 reads SMNVEV (reference sequence).

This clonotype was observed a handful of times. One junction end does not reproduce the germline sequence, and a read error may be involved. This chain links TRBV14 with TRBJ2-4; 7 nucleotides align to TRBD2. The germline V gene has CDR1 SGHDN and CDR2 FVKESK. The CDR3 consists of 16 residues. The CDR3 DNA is TGTGCCAGCAGCAAAGATACTAGCGCTGCCAAAAACATTCAGTACTTC. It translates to CASSKDTSAAKNIQYF.

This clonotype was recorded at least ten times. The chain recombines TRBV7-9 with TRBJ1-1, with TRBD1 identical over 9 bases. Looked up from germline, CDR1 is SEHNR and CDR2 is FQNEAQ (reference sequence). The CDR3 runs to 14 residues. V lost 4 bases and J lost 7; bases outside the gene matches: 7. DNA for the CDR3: TGTGCCAGCAGCTGGGGACAGGGCGGGCTTGAAGCTTTCTTT. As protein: CASSWGQGGLEAFF.

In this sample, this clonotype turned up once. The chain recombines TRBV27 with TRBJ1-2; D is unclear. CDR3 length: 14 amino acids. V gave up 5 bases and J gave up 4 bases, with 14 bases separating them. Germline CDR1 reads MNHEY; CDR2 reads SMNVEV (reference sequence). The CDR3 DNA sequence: TGTGCCAGCAGTGAAAAGTGGTTGTCCTATGGCTACACCTTC. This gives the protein CASSEKWLSYGYTF.

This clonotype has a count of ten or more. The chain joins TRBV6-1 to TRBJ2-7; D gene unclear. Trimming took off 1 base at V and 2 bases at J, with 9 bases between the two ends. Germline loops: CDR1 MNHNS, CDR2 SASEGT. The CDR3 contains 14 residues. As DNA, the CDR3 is TGTGCCAGCAGTGAAGGGGGAAAGGCCTACGAGCAGTACTTC. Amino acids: CASSEGGKAYEQYF.

For the CDR3, the DNA is TGTGCCAGCAGCTCGCTCTTCTACGAGCAGTACTTC. It specifies CASSSLFYEQYF. This chain connects TRBV5-4 to TRBJ2-7; D remains ambiguous. The length of the CDR3 is 12 residues. Trimming left V 3 bases short and J 3 bases short, with 7 bases between. CDR1 and CDR2 from the germline V gene are SGHNT and YYREEE (reference sequence).

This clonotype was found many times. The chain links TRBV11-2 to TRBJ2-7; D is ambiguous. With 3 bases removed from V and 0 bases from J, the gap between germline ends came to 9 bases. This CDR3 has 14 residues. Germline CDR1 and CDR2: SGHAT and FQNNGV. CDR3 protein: CASSFGDVSYEQYF. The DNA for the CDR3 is TGTGCCAGCAGCTTTGGCGACGTCTCCTACGAGCAGTACTTC.

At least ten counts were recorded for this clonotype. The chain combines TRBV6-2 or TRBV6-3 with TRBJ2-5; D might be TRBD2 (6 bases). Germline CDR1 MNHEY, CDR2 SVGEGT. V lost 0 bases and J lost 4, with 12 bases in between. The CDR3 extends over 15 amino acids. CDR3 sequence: CASSYSYGSVETQYF. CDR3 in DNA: TGTGCCAGCAGTTACTCGTACGGGAGTGTAGAGACCCAGTACTTC.

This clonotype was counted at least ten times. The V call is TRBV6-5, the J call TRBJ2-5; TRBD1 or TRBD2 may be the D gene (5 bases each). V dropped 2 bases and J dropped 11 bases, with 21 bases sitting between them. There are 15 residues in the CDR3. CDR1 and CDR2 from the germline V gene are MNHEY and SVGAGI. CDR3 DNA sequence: TGTGCCAGCAGTTACGCAACGGTCGGGACCAATAATCAGTACTTC. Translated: CASSYATVGTNNQYF.

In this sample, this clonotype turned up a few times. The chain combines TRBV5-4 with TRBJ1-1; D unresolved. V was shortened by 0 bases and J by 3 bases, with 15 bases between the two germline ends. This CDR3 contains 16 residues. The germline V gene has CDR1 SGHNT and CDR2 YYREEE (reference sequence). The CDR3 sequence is CASSLGGRLRDTEAFF. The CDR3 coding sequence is TGTGCCAGCAGCTTGGGCGGGAGGCTAAGGGACACTGAAGCTTTCTTT. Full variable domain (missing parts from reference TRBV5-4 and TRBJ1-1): ETGVTQSPTHLIKTRGQQVTLRCSSQSGHNTVSWYQQALGQGPQFIFQYYREEENGRGNFPPRFSGLQFPNYSSELNVNALELDDSALYLCASSLGGRLRDTEAFFGQGTRLTVV.

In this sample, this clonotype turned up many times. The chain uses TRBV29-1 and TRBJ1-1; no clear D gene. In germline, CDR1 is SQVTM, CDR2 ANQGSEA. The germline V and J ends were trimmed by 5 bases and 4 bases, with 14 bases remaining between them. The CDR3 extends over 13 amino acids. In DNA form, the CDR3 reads TGCAGCGTTCGGATCCCGGGTGGCACTGAAGCTTTCTTT. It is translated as CSVRIPGGTEAFF.

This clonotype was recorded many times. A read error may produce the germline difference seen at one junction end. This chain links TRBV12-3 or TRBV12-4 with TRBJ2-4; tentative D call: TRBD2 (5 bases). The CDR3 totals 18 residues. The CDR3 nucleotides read TGTGCCAGCAGCCGTCGGGCGGGCCGCGTGGGAGCCAAAAACATTAAGTACTTC. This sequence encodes CASSRRAGRVGAKNIKYF.

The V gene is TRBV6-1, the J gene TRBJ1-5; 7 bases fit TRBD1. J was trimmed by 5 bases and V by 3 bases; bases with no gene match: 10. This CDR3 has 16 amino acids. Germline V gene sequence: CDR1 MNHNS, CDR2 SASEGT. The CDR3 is CASSDRGQYMYQPQHF. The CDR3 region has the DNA TGTGCCAGCAGTGACCGGGGACAGTATATGTATCAGCCCCAGCATTTT.

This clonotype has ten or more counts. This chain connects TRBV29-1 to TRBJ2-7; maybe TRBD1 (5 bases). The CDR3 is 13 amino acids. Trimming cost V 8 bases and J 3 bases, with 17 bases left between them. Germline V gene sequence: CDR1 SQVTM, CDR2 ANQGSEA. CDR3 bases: TGCAGCCCTGAGCCCGCAGGGAACTACGAGCAGTACTTC. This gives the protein CSPEPAGNYEQYF.

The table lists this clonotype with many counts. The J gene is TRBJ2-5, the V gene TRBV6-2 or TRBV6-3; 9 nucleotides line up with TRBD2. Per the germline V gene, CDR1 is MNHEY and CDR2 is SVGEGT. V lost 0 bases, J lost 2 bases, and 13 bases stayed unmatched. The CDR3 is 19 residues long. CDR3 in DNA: TGTGCCAGCAGTTACTCGATGACTAGCGGCGGTGGGGGACAAGAGACCCAGTACTTC. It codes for CASSYSMTSGGGGQETQYF.

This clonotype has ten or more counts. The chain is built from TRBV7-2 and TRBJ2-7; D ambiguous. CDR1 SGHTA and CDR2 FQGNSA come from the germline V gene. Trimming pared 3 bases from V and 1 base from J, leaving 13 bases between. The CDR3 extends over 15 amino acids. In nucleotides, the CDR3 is TGTGCCAGCAGCTTCAGTTCGCTTTCTTCCTACGAGCAGTACTTC. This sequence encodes CASSFSSLSSYEQYF.

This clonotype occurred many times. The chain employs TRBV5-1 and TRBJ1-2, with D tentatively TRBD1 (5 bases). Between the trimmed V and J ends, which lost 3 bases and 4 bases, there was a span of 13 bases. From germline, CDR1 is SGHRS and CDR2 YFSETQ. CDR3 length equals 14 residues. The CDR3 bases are TGCGCCAGCAGCTACCCAGGGATTACCTATGGCTACACCTTC. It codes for CASSYPGITYGYTF.

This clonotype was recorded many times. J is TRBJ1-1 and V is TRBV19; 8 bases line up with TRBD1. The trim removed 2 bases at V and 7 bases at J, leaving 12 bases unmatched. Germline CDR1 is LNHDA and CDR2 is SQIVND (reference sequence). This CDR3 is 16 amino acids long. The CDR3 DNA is TGTGCCAGTAGTATATTCGGCAGGGGGCAAGTGGGTGAAGCTTTCTTT. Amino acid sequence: CASSIFGRGQVGEAFF.

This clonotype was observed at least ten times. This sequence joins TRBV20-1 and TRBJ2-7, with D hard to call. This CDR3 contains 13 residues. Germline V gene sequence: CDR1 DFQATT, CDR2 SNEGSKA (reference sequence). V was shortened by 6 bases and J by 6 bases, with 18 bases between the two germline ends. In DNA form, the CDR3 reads TGCAGTGCCCCGCTAGGATCTGGGTCCGAGCAGTACTTC. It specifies CSAPLGSGSEQYF.